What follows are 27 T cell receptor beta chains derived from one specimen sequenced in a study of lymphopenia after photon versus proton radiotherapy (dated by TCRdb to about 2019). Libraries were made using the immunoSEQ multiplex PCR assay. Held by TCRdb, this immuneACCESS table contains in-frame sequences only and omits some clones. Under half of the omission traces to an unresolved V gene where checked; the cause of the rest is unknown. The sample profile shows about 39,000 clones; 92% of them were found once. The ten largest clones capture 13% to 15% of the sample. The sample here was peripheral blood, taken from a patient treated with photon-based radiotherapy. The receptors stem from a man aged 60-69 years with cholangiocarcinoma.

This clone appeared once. CDR3 nucleotide sequence: TGTGCCAGCAGTCGGACAGGGCCTGGAAACACCATATATTTT. Amino acid sequence: CASSRTGPGNTIYF. The chain is built from TRBV6-5 and TRBJ1-3, with 8 bases aligning to TRBD1. This CDR3 is 14 amino acids long. The germline gives CDR1 MNHEY, CDR2 SVGAGI. With 5 bases clipped from V and 2 bases from J, the junction kept 2 bases outside the gene matches.

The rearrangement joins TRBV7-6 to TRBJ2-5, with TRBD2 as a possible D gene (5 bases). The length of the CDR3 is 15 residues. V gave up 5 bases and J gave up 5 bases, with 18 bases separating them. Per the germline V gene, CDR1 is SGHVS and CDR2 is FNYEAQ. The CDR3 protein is CASSPYAGGGETQYF. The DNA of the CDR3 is TGTGCCAGCAGCCCCTATGCAGGAGGCGGGGAGACCCAGTACTTC.

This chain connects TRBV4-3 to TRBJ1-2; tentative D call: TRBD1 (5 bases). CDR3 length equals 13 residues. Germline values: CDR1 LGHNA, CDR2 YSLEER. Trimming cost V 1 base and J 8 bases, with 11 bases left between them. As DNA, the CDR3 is TGCGCCAGCAGCCAAGGAGGAAGGACAGGCTACACCTTC. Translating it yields CASSQGGRTGYTF.

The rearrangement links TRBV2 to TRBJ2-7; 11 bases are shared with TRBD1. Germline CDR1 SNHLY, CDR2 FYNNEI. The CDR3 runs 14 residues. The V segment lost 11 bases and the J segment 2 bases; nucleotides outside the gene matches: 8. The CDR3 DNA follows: TGTGCCGGGGGGACAGGGGGTCGCCCCTACGAGCAGTACTTC. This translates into CAGGTGGRPYEQYF.

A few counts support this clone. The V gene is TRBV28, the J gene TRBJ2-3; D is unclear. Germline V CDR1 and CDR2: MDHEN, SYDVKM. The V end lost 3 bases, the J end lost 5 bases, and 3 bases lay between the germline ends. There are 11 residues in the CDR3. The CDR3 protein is CASSFIDTQYF. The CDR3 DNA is TGTGCCAGCAGTTTCATAGATACGCAGTATTTT.

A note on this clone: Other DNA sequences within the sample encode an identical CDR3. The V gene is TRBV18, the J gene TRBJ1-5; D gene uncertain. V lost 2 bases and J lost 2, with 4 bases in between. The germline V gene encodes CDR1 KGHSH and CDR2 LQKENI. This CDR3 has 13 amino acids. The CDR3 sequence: CASSPGGNQPQHF. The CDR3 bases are TGTGCCAGCTCACCAGGCGGCAATCAGCCCCAGCATTTT.

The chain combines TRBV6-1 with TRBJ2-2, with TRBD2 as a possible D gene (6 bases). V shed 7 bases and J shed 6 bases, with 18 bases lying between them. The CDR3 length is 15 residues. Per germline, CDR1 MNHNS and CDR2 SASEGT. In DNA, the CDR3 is TGTGCCAGCAAATTAGGCGGGGACGCTGCCGGGGAGCTGTTTTTT. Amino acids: CASKLGGDAAGELFF.

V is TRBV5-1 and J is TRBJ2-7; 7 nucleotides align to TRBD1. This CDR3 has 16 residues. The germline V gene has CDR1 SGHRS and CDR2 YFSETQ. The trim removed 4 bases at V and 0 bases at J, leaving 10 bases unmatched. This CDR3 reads CASSDLRTGGSYEQYF. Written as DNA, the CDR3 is TGCGCCAGCAGCGACCTGAGGACAGGCGGCTCCTACGAGCAGTACTTC.

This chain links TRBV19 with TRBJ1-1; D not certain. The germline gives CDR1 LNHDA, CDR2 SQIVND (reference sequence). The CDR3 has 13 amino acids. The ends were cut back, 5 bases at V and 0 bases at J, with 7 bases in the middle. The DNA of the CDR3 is TGTGCCAGTAGTTTATTCATGAACACTGAAGCTTTCTTT. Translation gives CASSLFMNTEAFF.

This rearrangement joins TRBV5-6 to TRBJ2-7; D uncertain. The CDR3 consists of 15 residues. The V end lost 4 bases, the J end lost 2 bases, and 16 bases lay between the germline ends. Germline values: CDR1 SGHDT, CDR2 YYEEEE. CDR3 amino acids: CASSPRARFPYEQYF. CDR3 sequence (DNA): TGTGCCAGCAGCCCCCGAGCGAGGTTTCCCTACGAGCAGTACTTC.

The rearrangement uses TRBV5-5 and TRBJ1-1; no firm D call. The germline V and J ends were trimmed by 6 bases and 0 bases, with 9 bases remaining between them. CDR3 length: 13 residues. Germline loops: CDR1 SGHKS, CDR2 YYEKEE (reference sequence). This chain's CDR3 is CASKRTVNTEAFF. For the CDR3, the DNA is TGTGCCAGCAAACGTACAGTGAACACTGAAGCTTTCTTT. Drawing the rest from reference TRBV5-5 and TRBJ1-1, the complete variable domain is DAGVTQSPTHLIKTRGQQVTLRCSPISGHKSVSWYQQVLGQGPQFIFQYYEKEERGRGNFPDRFSARQFPNYSSELNVNALLLGDSALYLCASKRTVNTEAFFGQGTRLTVV.

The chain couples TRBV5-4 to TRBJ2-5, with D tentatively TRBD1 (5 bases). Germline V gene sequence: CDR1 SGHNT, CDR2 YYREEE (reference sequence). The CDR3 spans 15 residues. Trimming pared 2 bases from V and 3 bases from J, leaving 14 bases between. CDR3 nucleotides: TGTGCCAGCAGCTTTCGGAGAGTAGGGGAAGAGACCCAGTACTTC. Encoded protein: CASSFRRVGEETQYF. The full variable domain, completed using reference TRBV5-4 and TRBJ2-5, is ETGVTQSPTHLIKTRGQQVTLRCSSQSGHNTVSWYQQALGQGPQFIFQYYREEENGRGNFPPRFSGLQFPNYSSELNVNALELDDSALYLCASSFRRVGEETQYFGPGTRLLVL.

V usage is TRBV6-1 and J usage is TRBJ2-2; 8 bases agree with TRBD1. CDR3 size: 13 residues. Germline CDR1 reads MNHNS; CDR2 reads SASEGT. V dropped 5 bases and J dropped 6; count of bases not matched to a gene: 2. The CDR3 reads CASSSQGAGELFF. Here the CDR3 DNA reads TGTGCCAGCAGTTCACAGGGGGCCGGGGAGCTGTTTTTT.

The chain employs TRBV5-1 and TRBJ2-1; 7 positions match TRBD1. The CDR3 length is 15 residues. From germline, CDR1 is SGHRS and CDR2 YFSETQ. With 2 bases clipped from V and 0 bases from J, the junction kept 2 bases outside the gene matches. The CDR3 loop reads CASSFAGGSYNEQFF. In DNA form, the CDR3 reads TGCGCCAGCAGCTTCGCAGGGGGCTCCTACAATGAGCAGTTCTTC.

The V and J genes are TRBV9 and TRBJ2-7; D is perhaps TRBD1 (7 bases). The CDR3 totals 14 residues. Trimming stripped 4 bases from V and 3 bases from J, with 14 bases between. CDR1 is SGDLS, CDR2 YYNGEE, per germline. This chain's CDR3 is CASSPRQGGYEQYF. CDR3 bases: TGTGCCAGCAGCCCCCGACAGGGAGGCTACGAGCAGTACTTC.

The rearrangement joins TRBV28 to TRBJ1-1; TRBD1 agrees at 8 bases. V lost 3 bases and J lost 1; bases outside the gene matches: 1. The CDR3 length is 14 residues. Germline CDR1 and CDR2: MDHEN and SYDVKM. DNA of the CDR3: TGTGCCAGCAGTTTTCAGGGGGCGAACACTGAAGCTTTCTTT. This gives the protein CASSFQGANTEAFF. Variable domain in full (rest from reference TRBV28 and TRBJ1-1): DVKVTQSSRYLVKRTGEKVFLECVQDMDHENMFWYRQDPGLGLRLIYFSYDVKMKEKGDIPEGYSVSREKKERFSLILESASTNQTSMYLCASSFQGANTEAFFGQGTRLTVV.

CDR3 bases: TGTGCCAGCAGCGGGCGGGAGGGCGTCACAGATACGCAGTATTTT. Its protein is CASSGREGVTDTQYF. This sequence joins TRBV11-3 and TRBJ2-3, with 9 bases aligning to TRBD2. This CDR3 has 15 amino acids. The V segment lost 5 bases and the J segment 2 bases; nucleotides outside the gene matches: 5. Germline-derived CDR1 and CDR2 are SGHNT and YENEEA.

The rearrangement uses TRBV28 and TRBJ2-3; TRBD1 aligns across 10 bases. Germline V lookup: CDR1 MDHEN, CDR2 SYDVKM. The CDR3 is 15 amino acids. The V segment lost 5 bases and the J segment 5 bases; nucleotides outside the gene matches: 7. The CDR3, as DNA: TGTGCCAGCAGTACCCGACAGGGGGCGAAAGATACGCAGTATTTT. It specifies CASSTRQGAKDTQYF.

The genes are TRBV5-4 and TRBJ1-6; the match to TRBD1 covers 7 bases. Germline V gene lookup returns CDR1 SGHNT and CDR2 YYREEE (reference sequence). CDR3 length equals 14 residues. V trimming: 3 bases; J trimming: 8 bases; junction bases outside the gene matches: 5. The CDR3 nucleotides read TGTGCCAGCAGCTATGACAGGGTCGATTCACCCCTCCACTTT. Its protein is CASSYDRVDSPLHF.

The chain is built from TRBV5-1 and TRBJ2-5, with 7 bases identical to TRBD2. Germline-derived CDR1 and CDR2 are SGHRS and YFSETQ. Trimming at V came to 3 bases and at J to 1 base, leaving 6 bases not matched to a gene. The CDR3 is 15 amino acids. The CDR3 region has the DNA TGCGCCAGCAGCTGGAGGAGCGGGGCCCAAGAGACCCAGTACTTC. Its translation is CASSWRSGAQETQYF.

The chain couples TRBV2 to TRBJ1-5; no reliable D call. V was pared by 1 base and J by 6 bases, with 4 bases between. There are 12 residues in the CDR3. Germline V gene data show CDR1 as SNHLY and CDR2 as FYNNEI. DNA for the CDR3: TGTGCCAGCAGTGAAGGGTTTCAGCCCCAGCATTTT. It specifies CASSEGFQPQHF.

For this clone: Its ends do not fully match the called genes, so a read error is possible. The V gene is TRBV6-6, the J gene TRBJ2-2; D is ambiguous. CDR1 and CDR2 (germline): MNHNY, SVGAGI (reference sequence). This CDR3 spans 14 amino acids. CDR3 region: CASRYSANTGELFF. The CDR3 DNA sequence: TGTGCCAGCAGATACTCAGCGAACACCGGGGAGCTGTTTTTT.

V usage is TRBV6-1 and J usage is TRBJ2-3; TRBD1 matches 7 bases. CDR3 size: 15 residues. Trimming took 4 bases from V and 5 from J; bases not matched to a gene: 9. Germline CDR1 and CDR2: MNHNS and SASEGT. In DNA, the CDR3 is TGTGCCAGCAGTGGGAACAGGGGATTTGGAGATACGCAGTATTTT. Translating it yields CASSGNRGFGDTQYF.

This CDR3 reads CASSVRGARGTDTQYF. The CDR3 DNA follows: TGTGCCAGCAGCGTCAGGGGGGCTAGGGGAACAGATACGCAGTATTTT. This chain links TRBV6-6 with TRBJ2-3; tentatively, D is TRBD1 (7 bases). From germline, CDR1 is MNHNY and CDR2 SVGAGI (reference sequence). V lost 6 bases and J lost 3, with 19 bases in between. CDR3 size: 16 residues.

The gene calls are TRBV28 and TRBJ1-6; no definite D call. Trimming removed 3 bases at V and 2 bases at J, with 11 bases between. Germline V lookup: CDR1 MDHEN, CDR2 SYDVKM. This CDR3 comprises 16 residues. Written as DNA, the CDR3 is TGTGCCAGCAGTTTTGGTTCAGGTCCCTATAATTCACCCCTCCACTTT. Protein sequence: CASSFGSGPYNSPLHF.

The CDR3 nucleotides are TGTGCCAGCACCGACCACGCGGATACGCAGTATTTT. Residues: CASTDHADTQYF. The rearrangement joins TRBV6-1 to TRBJ2-3; the D is unclear. Deletions cut 7 bases from V and 6 bases from J, with 11 bases between. The CDR3 extends over 12 amino acids. Germline V gene sequence: CDR1 MNHNS, CDR2 SASEGT.

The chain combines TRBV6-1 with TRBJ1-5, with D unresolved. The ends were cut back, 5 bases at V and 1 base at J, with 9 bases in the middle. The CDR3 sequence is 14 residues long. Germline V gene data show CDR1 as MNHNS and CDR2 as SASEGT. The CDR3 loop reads CASSSKWSNQPQHF. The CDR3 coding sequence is TGTGCCAGCAGTAGTAAGTGGAGCAATCAGCCCCAGCATTTT.